The 21 T cell receptor beta chains below come from one sample, sequenced in a study of T cell responses to AZD1222 COVID-19 vaccine. TCRdb's table, derived via immunoSEQ multiplex PCR, lists solely in-frame clones and lacks some. The sample carries roughly 170,000 clones, approximately 86% recorded once. This specimen was peripheral blood, taken on day 0 of AZD1222 vaccination. The receptors stem from an adult in good health.

The rearrangement joins TRBV6-1 to TRBJ1-4; D not certain. Germline V gives CDR1 MNHNS, CDR2 SASEGT. The CDR3 spans 14 residues. The V end was cut by 8 bases, the J end by 7 bases, with 17 bases between. This chain's CDR3 is CASLKKGSSEKLFF. CDR3 in DNA: TGTGCCAGCCTCAAAAAAGGTTCGAGTGAAAAACTGTTTTTT.

This sequence joins TRBV28 and TRBJ2-7; D tentatively fits TRBD1 or TRBD2 (5 bases each). The CDR3 consists of 13 residues. CDR1 and CDR2 from the germline V gene are MDHEN and SYDVKM. V shed 4 bases and J shed 5 bases, with 12 bases lying between them. The CDR3 bases are TGTGCCAGCAGTTGGGAACGGGGCCACGAGCAGTACTTC. It encodes CASSWERGHEQYF. Filled out from reference TRBV28 and TRBJ2-7, the complete variable domain reads DVKVTQSSRYLVKRTGEKVFLECVQDMDHENMFWYRQDPGLGLRLIYFSYDVKMKEKGDIPEGYSVSREKKERFSLILESASTNQTSMYLCASSWERGHEQYFGPGTRLTVT.

In nucleotides, the CDR3 is TGCAGTGCTAGTAGTCAGGGGGGTTTGAACACTGAAGCTTTCTTT. The encoded protein is CSASSQGGLNTEAFF. The chain employs TRBV20-1 and TRBJ1-1; 7 bases align to TRBD1. CDR1 and CDR2 (germline): DFQATT, SNEGSKA (reference sequence). With V trimmed by 3 bases and J by 0 bases, 7 bases remained unmatched. This CDR3 has 15 residues.

V usage is TRBV7-2 and J usage is TRBJ2-3, with D possibly matching TRBD2 (6 bases). From germline, CDR1 is SGHTA and CDR2 FQGNSA. The V end was cut by 0 bases, the J end by 5 bases, with 12 bases between. The CDR3 totals 15 residues. The CDR3 DNA reads TGTGCCAGCAGCTTAGCTAGCGGTGGACAAGATACGCAGTATTTT. This translates into CASSLASGGQDTQYF. The whole variable domain, filled in from reference TRBV7-2 and TRBJ2-3, reads GAGVSQSPSNKVTEKGKDVELRCDPISGHTALYWYRQSLGQGLEFLIYFQGNSAPDKSGLPSDRFSAERTGGSVSTLTIQRTQQEDSAVYLCASSLASGGQDTQYFGPGTRLTVL.

This clone was seen only once. The CDR3 protein is CASSDSWGLAKNIQYF. For the CDR3, the DNA is TGTGCCAGCAGTGACTCTTGGGGGCTGGCCAAAAACATTCAGTACTTC. This rearrangement joins TRBV6-4 to TRBJ2-4, with D tentatively TRBD1 (6 bases). V shed 0 bases and J shed 1 base, with 10 bases lying between them. CDR1 and CDR2 from the germline V gene are MRHNA and SNTAGT. The CDR3 runs to 16 residues.

The CDR3 region has the DNA TGTGCCAGTAGCTCTCGGGACGGGTTAATTTCTGGGGCCAACGTCCTGACTTTC. Its protein product is CASSSRDGLISGANVLTF. The V call is TRBV19, the J call TRBJ2-6; D possibly matches TRBD1 or TRBD2 (5 bases each). The CDR3 extends over 18 amino acids. V shed 6 bases and J shed 1 base, with 19 bases lying between them. Germline-derived CDR1 and CDR2 are LNHDA and SQIVND (reference sequence). Looking up the rest from reference TRBV19 and TRBJ2-6 gives the full variable domain: DGGITQSPKYLFRKEGQNVTLSCEQNLNHDAMYWYRQDPGQGLRLIYYSQIVNDFQKGDIAEGYSVSREKKESFPLTVTSAQKNPTAFYLCASSSRDGLISGANVLTFGAGSRLTVL.

In this sample, this clone turned up once. The chain couples TRBV6-5 to TRBJ2-7; tentative D call: TRBD1 (6 bases). The CDR3 consists of 13 residues. V lost 5 bases, J lost 3 bases, and 11 bases lay in between. Germline V gene data show CDR1 as MNHEY and CDR2 as SVGAGI. The CDR3 bases are TGTGCCAGCAGTAGGGACACCTACTACGAGCAGTACTTC. It codes for CASSRDTYYEQYF.

The chain couples TRBV28 to TRBJ2-1, with a weak D call TRBD1 (6 bases). CDR1 MDHEN and CDR2 SYDVKM come from the germline V gene. CDR3 size: 16 residues. Trimming pared 5 bases from V and 6 bases from J, leaving 20 bases between. The CDR3 bases are TGTGCCAGCAGTATAACAGGGAATTCCCTAGGCAATGAGCAGTTCTTC. It translates to CASSITGNSLGNEQFF.

Details on this clone: Additional DNA sequences in this sample encode the identical CDR3. The CDR3 sequence is CASSQDGGNSPLHF. Written as DNA, the CDR3 is TGTGCCAGCAGCCAAGACGGGGGAAATTCACCCCTCCACTTT. The rearrangement joins TRBV4-2 to TRBJ1-6; D possibly corresponds to TRBD1 (5 bases). Germline V CDR1 and CDR2: LGHNA, YNFKEQ. Trimming pared 0 bases from V and 7 bases from J, leaving 7 bases between. The CDR3 is 14 residues long.

CDR3 in amino acids: CATSNPGSNQPQHF. As DNA, the CDR3 is TGTGCCACCAGCAATCCAGGGAGCAATCAGCCCCAGCATTTT. The chain joins TRBV2 to TRBJ1-5; a weak D match, TRBD1 (5 bases). The CDR3 spans 14 residues. Per germline, CDR1 SNHLY and CDR2 FYNNEI. Trimming left V 10 bases short and J 1 base short, with 14 bases between.

The rearrangement uses TRBV24-1 and TRBJ1-2, with D uncertain. Trimming removed 4 bases at V and 2 bases at J, with 13 bases between. The CDR3 consists of 15 residues. In germline, CDR1 is KGHDR, CDR2 SFDVKD. The CDR3 coding sequence is TGTGCCACCAGTGACCGACACAATCTGAACTATGGCTACACCTTC. It is translated as CATSDRHNLNYGYTF.

The chain joins TRBV27 to TRBJ2-3; no firm D call. This CDR3 has 13 amino acids. Germline CDR1 MNHEY, CDR2 SMNVEV (reference sequence). The V end was cut by 3 bases, the J end by 4 bases, with 8 bases between. The DNA of the CDR3 is TGTGCCAGCAGTTTGACCCTCGCAGATACGCAGTATTTT. Residues: CASSLTLADTQYF.

The V call is TRBV11-2, the J call TRBJ1-2; TRBD1 might be the D (6 bases). This CDR3 spans 12 amino acids. CDR1 is SGHAT, CDR2 FQNNGV, per germline. Trimming stripped 2 bases from V and 8 bases from J, with 9 bases between. CDR3 nucleotide sequence: TGTGCCAGCAGCTTACAGGGGTACGGCTACACCTTC. This codes for CASSLQGYGYTF.

The gene calls are TRBV12-3 or TRBV12-4 and TRBJ2-5; 8 bases fit TRBD2. The V segment lost 6 bases and the J segment 5 bases; nucleotides outside the gene matches: 5. The CDR3 sequence is 13 residues long. Here the CDR3 DNA reads TGTGCCAGCAGGGTAGCGGGAATGGAGACCCAGTACTTC. It is translated as CASRVAGMETQYF.

This sequence joins TRBV6-5 and TRBJ2-1, with no clear D. This CDR3 contains 12 residues. Germline assignment: CDR1 MNHEY and CDR2 SVGAGI. Trimming removed 2 bases at V and 6 bases at J, with 5 bases between. In nucleotides, the CDR3 is TGTGCCAGCAGTTACGGTGGCAATGAGCAGTTCTTC. Encoded protein: CASSYGGNEQFF.

V is TRBV4-1 and J is TRBJ1-2; 8 nucleotides agree with TRBD1. The CDR3 contains 13 residues. CDR1 and CDR2 from the germline V gene are MGHRA and YSYEKL. Losses at the gene ends were 6 bases for V and 3 bases for J; bases not matched to a gene: 3. The CDR3 reads CASRQGGYYGYTF. For the CDR3, the DNA is TGCGCCAGCAGACAGGGGGGTTACTATGGCTACACCTTC.

The CDR3 loop is CASSRTGGEQYF. CDR3 nucleotide sequence: TGTGCCAGCAGTCGGACGGGTGGAGAGCAGTACTTC. J is TRBJ2-7 and V is TRBV12-3 or TRBV12-4; unclear D gene. Trimming stripped 5 bases from V and 7 bases from J, with 12 bases between. The CDR3 runs to 12 residues.

The chain combines TRBV9 with TRBJ2-1; 11 nucleotides match TRBD2. The V gene end was trimmed by 3 bases and the J gene end by 7 bases; junction bases not matched to a gene: 6. This CDR3 comprises 15 residues. CDR1 is SGDLS and CDR2 is YYNGEE in the germline V gene. The CDR3 loop reads CASSETLAGGNEQFF. The DNA for the CDR3 is TGTGCCAGCAGCGAGACCTTAGCGGGGGGGAATGAGCAGTTCTTC.

The chain has TRBV28 and TRBJ1-5; a weak D match, TRBD1 (5 bases). From germline, CDR1 is MDHEN and CDR2 SYDVKM. This CDR3 has 13 amino acids. Trimming left V 11 bases short and J 4 bases short, with 15 bases between. DNA of the CDR3: TGTGCCTTGGTTCCGGGACCGAATCAGCCCCAGCATTTT. Its protein product is CALVPGPNQPQHF.

The CDR3 region has the DNA TGTGCCAGCAACGGACCGGGCAGCTTCTATGGCTACACCTTC. Amino acid sequence: CASNGPGSFYGYTF. V gene TRBV6-5 combines with J gene TRBJ1-2; D unclear. The germline gives CDR1 MNHEY, CDR2 SVGAGI. This CDR3 region has 14 residues. Trimming removed 7 bases at V and 4 bases at J, with 16 bases between.

The chain has TRBV5-6 and TRBJ2-3; D is unresolved. Trimming removed 4 bases from V and 2 bases from J, with 17 bases in between. CDR1 and CDR2 from the germline V gene are SGHDT and YYEEEE. The CDR3 loop spans 16 amino acids. CDR3: CASSLYQAPTTDTQYF. DNA for the CDR3: TGTGCCAGCAGCCTCTATCAGGCCCCCACCACAGATACGCAGTATTTT.